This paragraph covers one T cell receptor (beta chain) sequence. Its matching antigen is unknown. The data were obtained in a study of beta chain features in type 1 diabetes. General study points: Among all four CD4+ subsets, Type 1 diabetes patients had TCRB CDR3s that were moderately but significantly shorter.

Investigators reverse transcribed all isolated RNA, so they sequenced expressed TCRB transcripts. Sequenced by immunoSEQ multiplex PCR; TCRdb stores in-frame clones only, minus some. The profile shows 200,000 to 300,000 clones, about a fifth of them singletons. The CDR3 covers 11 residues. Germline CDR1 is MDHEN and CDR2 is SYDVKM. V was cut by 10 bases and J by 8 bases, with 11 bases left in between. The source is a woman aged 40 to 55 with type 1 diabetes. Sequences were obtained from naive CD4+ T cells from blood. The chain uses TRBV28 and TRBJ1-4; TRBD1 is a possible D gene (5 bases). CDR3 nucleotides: TGTGCCACCGACAGTAGCGAAAAACTGTTTTTT. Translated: CATDSSEKLFF.